This TCR beta chain originates from a study of blood T cells in healthy people across ages. The study's findings and limits: Diversity was higher, and naive CD4+ cells more numerous, in long-lived donors than in aged donors.

The V gene end was trimmed by 2 bases and the J gene end by 4 bases; junction bases not matched to a gene: 3. The CDR3 totals 15 residues. CDR1 and CDR2 (germline): MGHDK, SYGVNS. Together with a sample-barcoded 5' primer, a J-beta primer mix was included in a second PCR lasting about 6 to 11 cycles. TCRdb re-analysed the 5' RACE reads in MiXCR, keeping a single row per CDR3 protein. Here the sample spans 760,000 or so distinct CDR3 sequences, approximately 25% being singletons. For this clonotype: Its antigen is not known.

In addition, the sample was reused for a study of T cells of mothers and their children. As reported in that work: The study recruited three healthy Caucasian mothers and their six children as donors. Every mother produced more than 8 million TCR beta CDR3 reads, whereas every child provided several million. The study found slightly higher but non-significant overlap in related versus unrelated mother-child pairs.

This sequence was found in a boy aged 5 to 17 in good health. Specimen: blood. This rearrangement joins TRBV25-1 to TRBJ2-5, with 11 bases that match TRBD1. The CDR3 region is CASSEGTGGRETQYF. The CDR3 region has the DNA TGTGCCAGCAGTGAAGGGACAGGGGGGCGAGAGACCCAGTACTTC.